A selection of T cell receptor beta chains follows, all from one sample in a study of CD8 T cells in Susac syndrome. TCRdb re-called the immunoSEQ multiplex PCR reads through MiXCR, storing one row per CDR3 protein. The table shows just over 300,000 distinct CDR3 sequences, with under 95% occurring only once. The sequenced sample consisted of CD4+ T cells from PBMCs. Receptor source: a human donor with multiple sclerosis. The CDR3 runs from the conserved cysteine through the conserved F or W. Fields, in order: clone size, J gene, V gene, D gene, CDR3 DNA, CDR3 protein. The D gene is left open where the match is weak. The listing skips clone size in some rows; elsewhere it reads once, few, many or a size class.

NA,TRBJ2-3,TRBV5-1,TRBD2,TGCGCCAGCAGCTTACGACTAGCGGGGGCAGGCACAGATACGCAGTATTTT,CASSLRLAGAGTDTQYF
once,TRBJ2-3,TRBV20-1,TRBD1,TGCAGTGCTGGGCTTGGTAGGGACAGGGTATCAGATACGCAGTATTTT,CSAGLGRDRVSDTQYF
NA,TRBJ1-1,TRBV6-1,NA,TGTGCCAGCAGTGACACCTTCACAGGGAACACTGAAGCTTTCTTT,CASSDTFTGNTEAFF
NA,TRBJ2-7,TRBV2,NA,TGTGCCAGCAAGCTCTACGAGCAGTACTTC,CASKLYEQYF
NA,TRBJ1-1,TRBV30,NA,TGTGCCTGGAGTGTAGTTCGGGAAGCTTTCTTT,CAWSVVREAFF
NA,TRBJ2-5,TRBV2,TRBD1,TGTGCCAGCGGGAGACAGGGGGGAGAGACCCAGTACTTC,CASGRQGGETQYF
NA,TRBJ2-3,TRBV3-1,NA,TGTGCCAGCAGCCAAAGGAGTAGCACGTATACGCAGTATTTT,CASSQRSSTYTQYF
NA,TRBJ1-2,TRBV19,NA,TGTGCCAGTAGCGACCGTGGACAGCTCAGTGGCTACACCTTC,CASSDRGQLSGYTF
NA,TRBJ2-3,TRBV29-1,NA,TGCAGCGTTGAAGATTTAAGAGATACGCAGTATTTT,CSVEDLRDTQYF
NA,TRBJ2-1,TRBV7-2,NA,TGTGCCAGCAGCTCCCCTAGTCTGCCTCGACAGTTCTTC,CASSSPSLPRQFF
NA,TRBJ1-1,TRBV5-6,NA,TGTGCCAGCAGCTTGCGCGTGAACACTGAAGCTTTCTTT,CASSLRVNTEAFF
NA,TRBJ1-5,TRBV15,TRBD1,TGTGCCACCAGCAGCCTTCTCGGCAGGACAGGTGCTCAGCCCCAGCATTTT,CATSSLLGRTGAQPQHF
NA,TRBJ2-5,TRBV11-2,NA,TGTGCCAGCAGCTTGAATCCGGAGACCCAGTACTTC,CASSLNPETQYF
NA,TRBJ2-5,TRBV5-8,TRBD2,TGTGCCAGTCGAACTAGCGGGGGGTCGTCGGAGACCCAGTACTTC,CASRTSGGSSETQYF
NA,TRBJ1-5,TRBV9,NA,TGTGCCAGCAGCGTAGCGGGGGATAGCAATCAGCCCCAGCATTTT,CASSVAGDSNQPQHF
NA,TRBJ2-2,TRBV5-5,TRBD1,TGTGCCAGCAGCTTGGTTACAGGGGTCCACACCGGGGAGCTGTTTTTT,CASSLVTGVHTGELFF
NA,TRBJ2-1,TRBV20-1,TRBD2,TGCAGTGCTAGGGGACTAGCGGAATACAATGAGCAGTTCTTC,CSARGLAEYNEQFF
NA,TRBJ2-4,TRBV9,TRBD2,TGTGCCAGCAGCGCCACGGGTAGCGGGGGGGCCAAAAACATTCAGTACTTC,CASSATGSGGAKNIQYF
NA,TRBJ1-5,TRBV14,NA,TGTGCCAGCAGCCAAGGCGCTTATAAATTTAGCAATCAGCCCCAGCATTTT,CASSQGAYKFSNQPQHF
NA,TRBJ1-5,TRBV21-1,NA,TGTGCCAGCAGCAAAGGAAGGACAGTCGGTCAGCCCCAGCATTTT,CASSKGRTVGQPQHF
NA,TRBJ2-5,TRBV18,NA,TGTGCCAGCTCACCTACCGGTCCGTACGAGACCCAGTACTTC,CASSPTGPYETQYF
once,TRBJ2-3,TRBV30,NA,TGTGCCTGGACAGGGGCGACAGATACGCAGTATTTT,CAWTGATDTQYF
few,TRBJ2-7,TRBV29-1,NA,TGCAGCGGGACCTCCTCCCTGGGCGAGCAGTACTTC,CSGTSSLGEQYF
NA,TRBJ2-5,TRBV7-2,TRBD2,TGTGCCAGCAGCTCCCTAGCGGGGGGAAGAGAGACCCAGTACTTC,CASSSLAGGRETQYF
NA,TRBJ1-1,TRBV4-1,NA,TGCGCCAGCAGCCAGGGGCGCGGGGGGCGGAACACTGAAGCTTTCTTT,CASSQGRGGRNTEAFF
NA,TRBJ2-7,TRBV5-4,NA,TGTGCCAGCAGCTTGGGAGGGGCACGAGGGGCTTCCTACGAGCAGTACTTC,CASSLGGARGASYEQYF
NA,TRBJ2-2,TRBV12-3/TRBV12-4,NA,TGTGCCAGCAGTTTAGTGAACCCGAACACCGGGGAGCTGTTTTTT,CASSLVNPNTGELFF
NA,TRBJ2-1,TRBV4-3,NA,TGCGCCAGCAGCCAAGAGGGTGTGGGCTATACTGAGCAGTTCTTC,CASSQEGVGYTEQFF
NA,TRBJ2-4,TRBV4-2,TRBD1,TGTGCCAGCAGCCAAGATGTTACGGACAGGGGGCCGACTTTAGCCAAAAACATTCAGTACTTC,CASSQDVTDRGPTLAKNIQYF